Each of the 31 T cell receptor beta chains below was sequenced from the same sample in a study of cytomegalovirus exposure and HLA in healthy donors. With 60 Vbeta and 13 Jbeta primers, the PCR was carried out. Measured with immunoSEQ multiplex PCR; TCRdb has only the in-frame clones, and not every one. The sample records about 94,000 clones, roughly 79% being singletons. The source material was PBMCs. The receptors come from a woman in her 40s in good health and CMV-seronegative.

The chain recombines TRBV6-5 with TRBJ1-1; tentatively, D is TRBD1 (6 bases). V lost 2 bases and J 1 base, leaving 14 bases between the germline ends. Germline V gene sequence: CDR1 MNHEY, CDR2 SVGAGI. The CDR3 covers 16 residues. The CDR3 DNA reads TGTGCCAGCAGTTACAACCCTCAGGGGAGGAACACTGAAGCTTTCTTT. This encodes CASSYNPQGRNTEAFF.

V gene TRBV7-2 combines with J gene TRBJ1-5, with D perhaps matching TRBD1 (6 bases). Looked up from germline, CDR1 is SGHTA and CDR2 is FQGNSA. V was pared by 5 bases and J by 6 bases, with 17 bases between. This CDR3 has 15 amino acids. The CDR3 spells CASSRAQGPLQPQHF. The CDR3 nucleotides read TGTGCCAGCAGCCGAGCACAGGGTCCCCTTCAGCCCCAGCATTTT.

The CDR3 bases are TGTGCCAGCAGTGAAGGTGCGGGGCGAGAGACCCAGTACTTC. The encoded protein is CASSEGAGRETQYF. The V call is TRBV25-1, the J call TRBJ2-5, with a weak D call TRBD2 (6 bases). Germline CDR1 is MGHDK and CDR2 is SYGVNS. This CDR3 region has 14 residues. The germline V and J ends were trimmed by 2 bases and 4 bases, with 11 bases remaining between them.

This sequence joins TRBV15 and TRBJ1-5; D is unresolved. Germline V gene data show CDR1 as LNHNV and CDR2 as YYDKDF (reference sequence). Trimming removed 0 bases at V and 0 bases at J, with 12 bases between. This CDR3 contains 17 residues. CDR3 region: CATSRDPGRYSNQPQHF. Here the CDR3 DNA reads TGTGCCACCAGCAGAGATCCCGGCAGGTATAGCAATCAGCCCCAGCATTTT.

The V gene is TRBV9, the J gene TRBJ1-1; weak D call: TRBD1 (6 bases). Between the trimmed V and J ends, which lost 0 bases and 1 base, there was a span of 16 bases. Germline CDR1 reads SGDLS; CDR2 reads YYNGEE. This CDR3 has 17 amino acids. The CDR3 region is CASSVATGGSQNTEAFF. CDR3 sequence (DNA): TGTGCCAGCAGCGTAGCTACGGGGGGCAGCCAGAACACTGAAGCTTTCTTT. The variable domain in full, with the rest retrieved from reference TRBV9 and TRBJ1-1, is DSGVTQTPKHLITATGQRVTLRCSPRSGDLSVYWYQQSLDQGLQFLIQYYNGEERAKGNILERFSAQQFPDLHSELNLSSLELGDSALYFCASSVATGGSQNTEAFFGQGTRLTVV.

The chain combines TRBV6-5 with TRBJ1-4, with D unresolved. Trimming took off 5 bases at V and 7 bases at J, with 11 bases between the two ends. From germline, CDR1 is MNHEY and CDR2 SVGAGI. The CDR3 has 13 residues. CDR3 bases: TGTGCCAGCAGTAAGGGAGAGGTTGAAAAACTGTTTTTT. This codes for CASSKGEVEKLFF.

The rearrangement joins TRBV9 to TRBJ1-5, with TRBD1 as a possible D gene (5 bases). Deletions cut 2 bases from V and 6 bases from J, with 9 bases between. The CDR3 totals 13 residues. Germline-derived CDR1 and CDR2 are SGDLS and YYNGEE. For the CDR3, the DNA is TGTGCCAGCAGCGTTCCCAGGGTTCAGCCCCAGCATTTT. This sequence encodes CASSVPRVQPQHF. Full variable domain (missing parts from reference TRBV9 and TRBJ1-5): DSGVTQTPKHLITATGQRVTLRCSPRSGDLSVYWYQQSLDQGLQFLIQYYNGEERAKGNILERFSAQQFPDLHSELNLSSLELGDSALYFCASSVPRVQPQHFGDGTRLSIL.

The J gene is TRBJ2-1, the V gene TRBV29-1; 7 positions match TRBD2. This CDR3 contains 18 residues. Germline CDR1 reads SQVTM; CDR2 reads ANQGSEA. V lost 2 bases and J lost 6; bases outside the gene matches: 19. CDR3 sequence reads: CSVEHLDSIHWGGNEQFF. CDR3 sequence (DNA): TGCAGCGTTGAACACCTCGACTCTATTCATTGGGGGGGCAATGAGCAGTTCTTC.

The V gene is TRBV7-3, the J gene TRBJ1-1; the match to TRBD1 covers 8 bases. The CDR3 has 14 residues. After removal of 4 bases from V and 1 base from J, the junction contained 2 bases not matched to a gene. Germline V lookup: CDR1 SGHTA, CDR2 FQGTGA. The CDR3 sequence: CASSYGQGNTEAFF. The CDR3 nucleotides read TGTGCCAGCAGCTACGGACAGGGGAACACTGAAGCTTTCTTT.

CDR3 residues: CASSIRAAAATDTQYF. The CDR3, as DNA: TGTGCCAGTAGTATAAGGGCAGCGGCGGCCACAGATACGCAGTATTTT. The rearrangement uses TRBV19 and TRBJ2-3; tentatively, D is TRBD2 (5 bases). CDR1 and CDR2 from the germline V gene are LNHDA and SQIVND (reference sequence). This CDR3 region has 16 residues. The V end lost 2 bases, the J end lost 2 bases, and 14 bases lay between the germline ends.

The rearrangement joins TRBV2 to TRBJ1-5, with unresolved D. The CDR3 loop spans 14 amino acids. V dropped 3 bases and J dropped 4 bases, with 10 bases sitting between them. In germline, CDR1 is SNHLY, CDR2 FYNNEI. CDR3 sequence (DNA): TGTGCCAGCAGTGACGGCAGGTTTAATCAGCCCCAGCATTTT. Translating gives CASSDGRFNQPQHF. Full variable domain (missing parts from reference TRBV2 and TRBJ1-5): EPEVTQTPSHQVTQMGQEVILRCVPISNHLYFYWYRQILGQKVEFLVSFYNNEISEKSEIFDDQFSVERPDGSNFTLKIRSTKLEDSAMYFCASSDGRFNQPQHFGDGTRLSIL.

The chain has TRBV6-5 and TRBJ2-5; TRBD1 matches 9 bases. Germline V gene sequence: CDR1 MNHEY, CDR2 SVGAGI. The CDR3 has 14 residues. V gave up 6 bases and J gave up 5 bases; unmatched junction bases: 7. CDR3 protein: CASSPQGAAETQYF. The DNA of the CDR3 is TGTGCCAGCAGCCCACAGGGGGCTGCGGAGACCCAGTACTTC.

The rearrangement joins TRBV14 to TRBJ2-3; D might be TRBD1 (5 bases). V was clipped by 3 bases and J by 1 base, with 11 bases between them. The germline V gene encodes CDR1 SGHDN and CDR2 FVKESK. The CDR3 contains 15 residues. The CDR3 protein is CASSQRLGGTDTQYF. CDR3 nucleotides: TGTGCCAGCAGCCAGAGGTTAGGGGGCACAGATACGCAGTATTTT.

CDR3 nucleotides: TGTGCCAGCAGCCGTGCGGGGGCCGGGACTGAAGCTTTCTTT. Residues: CASSRAGAGTEAFF. This chain joins TRBV7-3 and TRBJ1-1, with a possible D match to TRBD1 (6 bases). Germline assignment: CDR1 SGHTA and CDR2 FQGTGA. V shed 5 bases and J shed 5 bases, with 15 bases lying between them. The CDR3 is 14 residues long. Combining the CDR3 with reference TRBV7-3 and TRBJ1-1 gives the whole variable domain GAGVSQTPSNKVTEKGKYVELRCDPISGHTALYWYRQSLGQGPEFLIYFQGTGAADDSGLPNDRFFAVRPEGSVSTLKIQRTERGDSAVYLCASSRAGAGTEAFFGQGTRLTVV.

CDR3 nucleotides: TGCGCCAGCAGCCCGTGGGGGGTGGGCACTGAAGCTTTCTTT. It codes for CASSPWGVGTEAFF. The J gene is TRBJ1-1, the V gene TRBV4-1; TRBD1 is a possible D gene (5 bases). Trimming took off 4 bases at V and 4 bases at J, with 13 bases between the two ends. CDR3 length: 14 residues. The germline CDR1 and CDR2 sequences are MGHRA and YSYEKL.

This clone was observed a handful of times. This chain uses TRBV7-2 with TRBJ1-1; 8 positions match TRBD1. The CDR3 has 15 amino acids. The germline gives CDR1 SGHTA, CDR2 FQGNSA. J lost 5 bases, V lost 4 bases, and 9 bases had no gene match. CDR3 nucleotide sequence: TGTGCCAGCAGCTACCCTGGACAGGGAGAGACTGAAGCTTTCTTT. This translates into CASSYPGQGETEAFF.

The chain couples TRBV4-2 to TRBJ2-7; 7 bases align to TRBD1. This CDR3 has 16 residues. The germline CDR1 and CDR2 sequences are LGHNA and YNFKEQ. Trimming removed 0 bases from V and 0 bases from J; junction bases left unmatched: 5. CDR3 DNA: TGTGCCAGCAGCCAAGATCTGACAGGGAGCTCCTACGAGCAGTACTTC. Protein: CASSQDLTGSSYEQYF.

V is TRBV6-5 and J is TRBJ1-2; D is perhaps TRBD1 (6 bases). CDR1 is MNHEY, CDR2 SVGAGI, per germline. The ends were cut back, 7 bases at V and 1 base at J, with 13 bases in the middle. The CDR3 is 14 residues long. The CDR3 DNA sequence: TGTGCCAGCACCCGGGGGGGGCGTAACTATGGCTACACCTTC. The encoded protein is CASTRGGRNYGYTF.

This chain joins TRBV4-1 and TRBJ1-6; possible D gene TRBD1, 5 bases. V lost 3 bases and J 15 bases, leaving 9 bases between the germline ends. This CDR3 has 11 amino acids. Germline V gene data show CDR1 as MGHRA and CDR2 as YSYEKL. Here the CDR3 DNA reads TGCGCCAGCAGCCAGGGGCCCAGCCTCCACTTT. Translating gives CASSQGPSLHF.

V usage is TRBV5-4 and J usage is TRBJ2-1; TRBD2 matches at 7 bases. V trimming: 0 bases; J trimming: 7 bases; junction bases outside the gene matches: 7. CDR1 is SGHNT, CDR2 YYREEE, per germline (reference sequence). The CDR3 length is 15 residues. Here the CDR3 DNA reads TGTGCCAGCAGCTTGGCAGGACTAGACGTGAATGAGCAGTTCTTC. Translated: CASSLAGLDVNEQFF.

This clone was picked up one time. The V gene is TRBV7-7, the J gene TRBJ1-6; D not resolved. The V gene lost 1 base and the J gene lost 11 bases, with 21 bases spanning the gap. CDR1 and CDR2 (germline): SSHAT, FNYEAQ (reference sequence). The CDR3 runs 17 residues. The CDR3 DNA sequence: TGTGCCAGCAGCTTAGGTGGGCCCACTTGTGTGGTCCCACCCCTCCACTTT. It codes for CASSLGGPTCVVPPLHF.

The V gene is TRBV5-1, the J gene TRBJ1-1; D is uncertain. The V gene's germline CDR1 is SGHRS and CDR2 YFSETQ. V lost 0 bases, J lost 2 bases, and 5 bases lay in between. The CDR3 is made up of 13 amino acids. CDR3 bases: TGCGCCAGCAGCTTGGAAACAAACACTGAAGCTTTCTTT. Translated: CASSLETNTEAFF. Drawing the rest from reference TRBV5-1 and TRBJ1-1, the complete variable domain is KAGVTQTPRYLIKTRGQQVTLSCSPISGHRSVSWYQQTPGQGLQFLFEYFSETQRNKGNFPGRFSGRQFSNSRSEMNVSTLELGDSALYLCASSLETNTEAFFGQGTRLTVV.

The table lists this clone with a few counts. The chain couples TRBV7-2 to TRBJ2-1, with 12 bases matching TRBD2. The CDR3 length is 16 residues. The trim removed 7 bases at V and 5 bases at J, leaving 9 bases unmatched. CDR1 is SGHTA, CDR2 FQGNSA, per germline. The CDR3 protein is CASTKGLAGGDNEQFF. The CDR3 DNA sequence: TGTGCCAGCACCAAGGGCCTAGCGGGGGGGGACAATGAGCAGTTCTTC.

The chain carries TRBV7-9 and TRBJ1-1; TRBD1 agrees at 9 bases. Germline V CDR1 and CDR2: SEHNR, FQNEAQ (reference sequence). The CDR3 totals 15 residues. Germline trimming cut 3 bases from V and 3 bases from J; bases unmatched to any gene: 5. CDR3 sequence (DNA): TGTGCCAGCAGCTTGGGACAGGGTGGGGACACTGAAGCTTTCTTT. Encoded protein: CASSLGQGGDTEAFF.

The chain combines TRBV5-8 with TRBJ2-1, with 11 bases identical to TRBD2. V shed 3 bases, J shed 3 bases, and the junction held 5 bases outside the gene matches. Germline loops: CDR1 SGHTS, CDR2 YDEGEE. The CDR3 runs to 16 residues. CDR3 in DNA: TGTGCCAGCAGCTGGACCGGGACTAGCGGCTACAATGAGCAGTTCTTC. Protein: CASSWTGTSGYNEQFF.

This clone was observed a few times. The V gene is TRBV9, the J gene TRBJ2-3; 8 bases are shared with TRBD2. The CDR3 is made up of 16 amino acids. After removal of 4 bases from V and 4 bases from J, the junction contained 11 bases not matched to a gene. Germline V gene sequence: CDR1 SGDLS, CDR2 YYNGEE. The CDR3: CASSISLAGVADTQYF. In DNA form, the CDR3 reads TGTGCCAGCAGCATCTCCCTAGCGGGTGTCGCAGATACGCAGTATTTT.

The V gene is TRBV19, the J gene TRBJ1-2, with a possible D match to TRBD1 (5 bases). Germline values: CDR1 LNHDA, CDR2 SQIVND (reference sequence). V was cut by 6 bases and J by 3 bases, with 8 bases left in between. The CDR3 sequence is 12 residues long. The CDR3 reads CASRAGYYGYTF. For the CDR3, the DNA is TGTGCCAGTAGAGCAGGGTACTATGGCTACACCTTC.

This clone has more than one count but fewer than ten. The chain has TRBV7-9 and TRBJ1-1; unclear D gene. The germline CDR1 and CDR2 sequences are SEHNR and FQNEAQ (reference sequence). V was clipped by 1 base and J by 1 base, with 7 bases between them. The length of the CDR3 is 14 residues. The CDR3 region is CASSLVVGNTEAFF. The CDR3 DNA reads as TGTGCCAGCAGCTTAGTTGTCGGGAACACTGAAGCTTTCTTT.

J is TRBJ2-7 and V is TRBV2; possible D gene TRBD2, 6 bases. The V and J ends lost 7 bases and 7 bases respectively, with 14 bases between them. Per the germline V gene, CDR1 is SNHLY and CDR2 is FYNNEI. The CDR3 runs to 12 residues. The CDR3 sequence is CASIRRRGEQYF. The CDR3 DNA sequence: TGTGCCAGCATCAGGAGGCGGGGAGAGCAGTACTTC.

V gene TRBV4-1 combines with J gene TRBJ2-3; the match to TRBD2 covers 9 bases. Germline V gene sequence: CDR1 MGHRA, CDR2 YSYEKL. J was trimmed by 5 bases and V by 3 bases; bases with no gene match: 6. The CDR3 spans 15 residues. CDR3 nucleotides: TGCGCCAGCAGCCACCCGGGACTAGCTGGAGATACGCAGTATTTT. Amino acids: CASSHPGLAGDTQYF.

The chain is built from TRBV4-3 and TRBJ1-1; 7 bases are shared with TRBD1. This CDR3 has 14 amino acids. With 5 bases clipped from V and 0 bases from J, the junction kept 3 bases outside the gene matches. Germline-derived CDR1 and CDR2 are LGHNA and YSLEER. The CDR3 protein is CASSDTGVNTEAFF. In DNA, the CDR3 is TGCGCCAGCAGCGATACAGGGGTGAACACTGAAGCTTTCTTT.